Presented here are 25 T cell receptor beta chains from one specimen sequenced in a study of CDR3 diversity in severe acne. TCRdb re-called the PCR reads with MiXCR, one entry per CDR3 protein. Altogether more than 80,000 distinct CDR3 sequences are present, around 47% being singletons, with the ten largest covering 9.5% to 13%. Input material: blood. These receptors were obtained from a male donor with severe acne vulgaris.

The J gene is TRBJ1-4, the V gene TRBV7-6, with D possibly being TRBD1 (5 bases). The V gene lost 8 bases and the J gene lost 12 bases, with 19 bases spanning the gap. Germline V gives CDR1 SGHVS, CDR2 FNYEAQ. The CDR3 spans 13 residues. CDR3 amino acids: CASGVRDYEELFF. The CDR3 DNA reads TGTGCCAGCGGCGTCAGGGATTACGAAGAACTGTTTTTT.

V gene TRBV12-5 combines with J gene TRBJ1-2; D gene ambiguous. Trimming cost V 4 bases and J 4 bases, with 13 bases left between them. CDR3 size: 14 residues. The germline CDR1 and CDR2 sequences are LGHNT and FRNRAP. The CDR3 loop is CASGSTLNSYGYTF. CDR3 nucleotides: TGTGCTAGTGGTTCGACGCTCAACAGCTATGGCTACACCTTC.

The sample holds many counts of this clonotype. In nucleotides, the CDR3 is TGCAGCGTTGAGAGGAGGGAGACCCAGTACTTC. Protein product: CSVERRETQYF. The gene calls are TRBV29-1 and TRBJ2-5, with a possible D match to TRBD2 (5 bases). The CDR3 has 11 amino acids. With 3 bases removed from V and 5 bases from J, the gap between germline ends came to 7 bases. CDR1 is SQVTM and CDR2 is ANQGSEA in the germline V gene. The whole variable domain, filled in from reference TRBV29-1 and TRBJ2-5, reads SAVISQKPSRDICQRGTSLTIQCQVDSQVTMMFWYRQQPGQSLTLIATANQGSEATYESGFVIDKFPISRPNLTFSTLTVSNMSPEDSSIYLCSVERRETQYFGPGTRLLVL.

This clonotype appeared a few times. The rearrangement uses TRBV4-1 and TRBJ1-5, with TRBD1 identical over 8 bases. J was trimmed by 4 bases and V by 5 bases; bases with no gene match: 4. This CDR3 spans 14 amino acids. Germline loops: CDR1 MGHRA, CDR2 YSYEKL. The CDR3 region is CASSSRQGNQPQHF. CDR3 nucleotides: TGCGCCAGCAGCTCCCGACAGGGGAATCAGCCCCAGCATTTT.

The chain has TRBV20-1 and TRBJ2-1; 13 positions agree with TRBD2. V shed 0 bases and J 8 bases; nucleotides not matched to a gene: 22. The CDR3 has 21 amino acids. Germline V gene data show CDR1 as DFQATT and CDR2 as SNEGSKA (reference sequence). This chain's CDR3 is CSARDHGARLAGGLGLYEQFF. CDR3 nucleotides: TGCAGTGCTAGAGATCACGGGGCTCGACTAGCGGGAGGTCTCGGGTTGTATGAGCAGTTCTTC.

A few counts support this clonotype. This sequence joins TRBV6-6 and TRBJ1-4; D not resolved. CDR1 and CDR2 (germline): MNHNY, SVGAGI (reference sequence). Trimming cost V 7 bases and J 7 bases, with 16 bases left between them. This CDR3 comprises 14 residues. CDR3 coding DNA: TGTGCCAGCACCCGGACGGTGGGCGGTGAAAAACTGTTTTTT. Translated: CASTRTVGGEKLFF.

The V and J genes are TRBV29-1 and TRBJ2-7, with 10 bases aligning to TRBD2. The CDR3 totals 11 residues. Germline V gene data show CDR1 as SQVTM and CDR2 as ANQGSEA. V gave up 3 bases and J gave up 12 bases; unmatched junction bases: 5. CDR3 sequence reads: CSVDLAGALYF. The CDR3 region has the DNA TGCAGCGTTGACCTAGCGGGAGCACTGTACTTC.

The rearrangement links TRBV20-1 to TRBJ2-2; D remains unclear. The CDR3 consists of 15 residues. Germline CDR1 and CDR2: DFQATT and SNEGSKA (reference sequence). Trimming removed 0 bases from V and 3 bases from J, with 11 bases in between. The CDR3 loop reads CSARDGWADTGELFF. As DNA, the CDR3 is TGCAGTGCTAGAGATGGCTGGGCGGACACCGGGGAGCTGTTTTTT.

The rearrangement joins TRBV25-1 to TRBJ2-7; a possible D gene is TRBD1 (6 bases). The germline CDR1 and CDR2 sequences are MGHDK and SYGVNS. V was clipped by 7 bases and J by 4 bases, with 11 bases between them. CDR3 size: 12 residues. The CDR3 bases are TGTGCCAGCACCTCAGGGGCTTACGAGCAGTACTTC. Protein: CASTSGAYEQYF.

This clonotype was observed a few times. This CDR3 is CASSLLAGRPSPETQYF. CDR3 bases: TGCGCCAGCAGCCTACTAGCGGGAAGACCCAGCCCGGAGACCCAGTACTTC. The chain uses TRBV5-1 and TRBJ2-5; 10 bases are a match to TRBD2. Trimming removed 4 bases from V and 5 bases from J; junction bases left unmatched: 14. Germline CDR1 SGHRS, CDR2 YFSETQ. This CDR3 is 17 amino acids long.

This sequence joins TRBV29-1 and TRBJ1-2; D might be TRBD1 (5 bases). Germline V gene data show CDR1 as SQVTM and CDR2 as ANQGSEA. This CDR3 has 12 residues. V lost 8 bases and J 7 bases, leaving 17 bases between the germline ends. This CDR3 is CSPVGRVVGYTF. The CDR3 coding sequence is TGCAGCCCGGTGGGCAGGGTGGTTGGCTACACCTTC.

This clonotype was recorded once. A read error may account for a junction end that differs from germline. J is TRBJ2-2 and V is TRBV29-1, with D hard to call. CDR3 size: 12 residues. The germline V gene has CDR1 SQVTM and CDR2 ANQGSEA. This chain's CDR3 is CSAEDEGGELFF. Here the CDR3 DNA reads TGCAGCGCTGAAGATGAAGGCGGGGAGCTGTTTTTT.

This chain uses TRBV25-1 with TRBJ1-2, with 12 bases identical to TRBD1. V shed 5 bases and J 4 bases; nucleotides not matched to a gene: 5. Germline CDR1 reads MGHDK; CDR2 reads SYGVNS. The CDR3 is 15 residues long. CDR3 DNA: TGTGCCAGCAGTCGTGGGACAGGGGGCTTCTATGGCTACACCTTC. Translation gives CASSRGTGGFYGYTF.

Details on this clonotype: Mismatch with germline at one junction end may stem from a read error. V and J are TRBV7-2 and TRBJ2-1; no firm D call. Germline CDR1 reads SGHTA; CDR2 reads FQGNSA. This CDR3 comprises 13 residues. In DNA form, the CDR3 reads TGTGCCAGCAGCTTAGATTCCTACAGTGAGCAGTTCTTC. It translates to CASSLDSYSEQFF.

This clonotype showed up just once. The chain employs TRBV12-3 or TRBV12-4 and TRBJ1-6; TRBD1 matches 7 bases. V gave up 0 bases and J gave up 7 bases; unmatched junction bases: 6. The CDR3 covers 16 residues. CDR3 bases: TGTGCCAGCAGTTTAGCGGCTAGGGGGCTGAATTCACCCCTCCACTTT. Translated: CASSLAARGLNSPLHF.

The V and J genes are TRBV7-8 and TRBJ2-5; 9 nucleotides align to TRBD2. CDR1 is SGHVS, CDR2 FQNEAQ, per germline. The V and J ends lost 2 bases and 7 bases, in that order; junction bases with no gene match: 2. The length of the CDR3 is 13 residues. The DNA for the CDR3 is TGTGCCAGCAGCTTATTGACTAGCGGGACCCAGTACTTC. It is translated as CASSLLTSGTQYF.

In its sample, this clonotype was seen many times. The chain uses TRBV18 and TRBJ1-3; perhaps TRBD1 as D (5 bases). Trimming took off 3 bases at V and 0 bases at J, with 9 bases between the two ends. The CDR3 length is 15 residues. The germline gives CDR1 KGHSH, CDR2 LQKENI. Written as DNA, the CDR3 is TGTGCCAGCTCACCTCCAGGGAGCTCTGGAAACACCATATATTTT. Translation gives CASSPPGSSGNTIYF.

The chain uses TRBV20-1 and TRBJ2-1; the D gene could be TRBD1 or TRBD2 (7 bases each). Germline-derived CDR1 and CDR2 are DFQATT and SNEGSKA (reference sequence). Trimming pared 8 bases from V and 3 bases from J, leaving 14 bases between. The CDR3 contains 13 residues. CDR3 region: CSTGEGRYNEQFF. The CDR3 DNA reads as TGCAGTACAGGGGAGGGCCGCTACAATGAGCAGTTCTTC.

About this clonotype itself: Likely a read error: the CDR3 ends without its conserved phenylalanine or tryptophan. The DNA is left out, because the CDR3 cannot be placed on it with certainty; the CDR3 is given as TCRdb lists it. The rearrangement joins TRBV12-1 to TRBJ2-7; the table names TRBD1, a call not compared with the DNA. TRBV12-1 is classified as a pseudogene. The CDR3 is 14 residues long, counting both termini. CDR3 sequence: CARARDRGPYEQYS.

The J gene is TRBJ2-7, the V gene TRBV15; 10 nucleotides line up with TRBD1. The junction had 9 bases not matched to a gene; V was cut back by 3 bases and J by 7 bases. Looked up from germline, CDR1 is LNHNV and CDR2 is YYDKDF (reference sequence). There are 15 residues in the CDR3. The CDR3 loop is CATSSRRDRGWEQYF. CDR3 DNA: TGTGCCACCAGCAGCCGAAGGGACAGGGGTTGGGAGCAGTACTTC.

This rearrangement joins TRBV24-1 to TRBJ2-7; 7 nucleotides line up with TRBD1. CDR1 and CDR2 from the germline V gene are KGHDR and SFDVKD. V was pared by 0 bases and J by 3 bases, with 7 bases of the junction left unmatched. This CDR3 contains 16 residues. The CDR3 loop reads CATSDLLRTGYYEQYF. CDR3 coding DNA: TGTGCCACCAGTGATTTGTTGAGGACAGGCTACTACGAGCAGTACTTC.

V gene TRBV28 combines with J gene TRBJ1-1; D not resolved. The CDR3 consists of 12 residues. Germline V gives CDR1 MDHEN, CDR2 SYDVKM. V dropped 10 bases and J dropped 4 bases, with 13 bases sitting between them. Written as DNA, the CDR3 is TGTGCCACTCGGCCGCGGATCACTGAAGCTTTCTTT. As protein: CATRPRITEAFF. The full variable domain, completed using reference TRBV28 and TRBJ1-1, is DVKVTQSSRYLVKRTGEKVFLECVQDMDHENMFWYRQDPGLGLRLIYFSYDVKMKEKGDIPEGYSVSREKKERFSLILESASTNQTSMYLCATRPRITEAFFGQGTRLTVV.

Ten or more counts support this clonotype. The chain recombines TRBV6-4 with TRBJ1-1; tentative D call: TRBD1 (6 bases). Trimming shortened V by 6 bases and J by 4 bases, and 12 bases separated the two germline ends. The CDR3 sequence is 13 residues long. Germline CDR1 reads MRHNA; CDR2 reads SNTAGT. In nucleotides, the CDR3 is TGTGCCAGCAGCGAAACAGGGTCCACTGAAGCTTTCTTT. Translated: CASSETGSTEAFF.

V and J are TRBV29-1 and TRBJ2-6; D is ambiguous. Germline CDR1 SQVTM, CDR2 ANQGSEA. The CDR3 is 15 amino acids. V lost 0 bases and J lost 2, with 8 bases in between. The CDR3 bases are TGCAGCGTTGAAGATGGGCGCCCTGGGGCCAACGTCCTGACTTTC. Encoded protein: CSVEDGRPGANVLTF.

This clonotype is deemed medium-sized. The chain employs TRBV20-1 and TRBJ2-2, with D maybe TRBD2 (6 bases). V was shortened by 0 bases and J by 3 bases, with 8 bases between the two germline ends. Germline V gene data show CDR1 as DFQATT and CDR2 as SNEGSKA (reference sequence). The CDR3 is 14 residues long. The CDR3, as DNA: TGCAGTGCTAGAGATTGGGGGGACACCGGGGAGCTGTTTTTT. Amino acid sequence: CSARDWGDTGELFF.